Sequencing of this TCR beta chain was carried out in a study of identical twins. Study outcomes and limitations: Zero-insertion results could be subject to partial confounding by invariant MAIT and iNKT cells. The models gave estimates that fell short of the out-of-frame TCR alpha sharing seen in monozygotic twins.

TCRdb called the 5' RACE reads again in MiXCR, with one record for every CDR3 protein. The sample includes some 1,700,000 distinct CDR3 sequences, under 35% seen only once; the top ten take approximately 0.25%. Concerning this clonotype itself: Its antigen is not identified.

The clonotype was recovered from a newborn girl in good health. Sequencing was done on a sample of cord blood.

The CDR3 DNA follows: TGTGCCAGCTCACCAAGTGGACCATCCCGCTACGAGCAGTACTTC. Translation: CASSPSGPSRYEQYF. The chain employs TRBV18 and TRBJ2-7; D unresolved. From germline, CDR1 is KGHSH and CDR2 LQKENI. V gave up 2 bases and J gave up 3 bases, with 14 bases separating them. This CDR3 has 15 residues.